This paragraph covers one TCR beta chain sequence. These data are taken from a study of blood T cell repertoires in COVID-19. Profiling relied on immunoSEQ multiplex PCR, and the TCRdb table lists in-frame clones only, not all of them. Here the sample spans around 250,000 clones, 86% being singletons. Recruits, aged roughly 18 to 95 years, lived in 25 or so US areas. Two negative PCRs, clearance, or symptom resolution had been documented for recovered Cohort 3 donors. This TCR came from a woman aged 45-60 years who had recovered from COVID-19. What was sequenced was PBMCs or T cells enriched from blood (not recorded which).

The CDR3 coding sequence is TGTGCCAGTAGTAAAGTACAGGGGGGAACCGGGGAGCTGTTTTTT. Translated: CASSKVQGGTGELFF. The chain combines TRBV19 with TRBJ2-2; 8 positions agree with TRBD1. CDR1 is LNHDA, CDR2 SQIVND, per germline (reference sequence). J gave up 5 bases and V 4 bases, and 6 bases lay outside the gene matches. CDR3 length equals 15 residues.